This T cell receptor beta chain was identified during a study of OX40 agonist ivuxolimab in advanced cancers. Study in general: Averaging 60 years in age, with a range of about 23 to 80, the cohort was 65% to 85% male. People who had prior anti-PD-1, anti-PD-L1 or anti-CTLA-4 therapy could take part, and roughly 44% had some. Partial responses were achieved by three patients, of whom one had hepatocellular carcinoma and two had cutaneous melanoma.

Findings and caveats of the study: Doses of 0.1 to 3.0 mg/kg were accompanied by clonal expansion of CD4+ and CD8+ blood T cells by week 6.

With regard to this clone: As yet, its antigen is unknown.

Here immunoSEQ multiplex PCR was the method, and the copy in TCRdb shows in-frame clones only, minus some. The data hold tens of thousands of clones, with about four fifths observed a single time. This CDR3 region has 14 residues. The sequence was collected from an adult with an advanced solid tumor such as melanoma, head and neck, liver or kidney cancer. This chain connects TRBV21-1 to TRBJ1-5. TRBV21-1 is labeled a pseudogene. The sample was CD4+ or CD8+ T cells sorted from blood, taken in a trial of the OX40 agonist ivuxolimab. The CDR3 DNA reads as TGTGCCAGCAGCACCTCAAGGGACCCTCAGCCCCAGCATTTT. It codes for CASSTSRDPQPQHF.